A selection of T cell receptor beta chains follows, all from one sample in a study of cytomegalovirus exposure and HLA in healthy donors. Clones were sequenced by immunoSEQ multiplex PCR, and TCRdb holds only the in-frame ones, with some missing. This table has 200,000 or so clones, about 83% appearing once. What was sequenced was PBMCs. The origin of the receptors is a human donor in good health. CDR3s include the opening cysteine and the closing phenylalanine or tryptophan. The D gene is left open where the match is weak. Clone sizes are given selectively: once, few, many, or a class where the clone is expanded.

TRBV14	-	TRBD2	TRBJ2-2	CASSRPLAGGSTGELFF	TGTGCCAGCAGCCGACCTCTCGCGGGAGGATCCACCGGGGAGCTGTTTTTT
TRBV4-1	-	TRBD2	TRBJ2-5	CASSPTSGRVETQYF	TGCGCCAGCAGTCCCACTAGCGGGCGGGTAGAGACCCAGTACTTC
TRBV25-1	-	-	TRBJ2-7	CASSEFSEGREQYF	TGTGCCAGCAGTGAATTCTCGGAGGGTCGCGAGCAGTACTTC
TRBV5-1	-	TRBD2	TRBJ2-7	CASSRAGYEQYF	TGCGCCAGCAGCCGAGCGGGGTACGAGCAGTACTTC
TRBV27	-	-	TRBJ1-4	CASSLQGQDEKLFF	TGTGCCAGCAGTTTACAGGGGCAGGATGAAAAACTGTTTTTT
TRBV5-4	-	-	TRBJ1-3	CAATRGSGNTIYF	TGTGCCGCCACCCGAGGTTCTGGAAACACCATATATTTT
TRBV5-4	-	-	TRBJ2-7	CASSQTQGPSYEQYF	TGTGCCAGCAGCCAAACACAGGGCCCCTCCTACGAGCAGTACTTC
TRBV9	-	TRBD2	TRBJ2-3	CASSVSSGGTDTQYF	TGTGCCAGCAGCGTGAGTAGCGGGGGCACAGATACGCAGTATTTT
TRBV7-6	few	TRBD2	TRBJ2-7	CASSLDGGGSYEQYF	TGTGCCAGCAGCTTAGATGGCGGGGGCTCCTACGAGCAGTACTTC
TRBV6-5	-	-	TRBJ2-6	CASSPQGSGANVLTF	TGTGCCAGCAGCCCCCAGGGCTCTGGGGCCAACGTCCTGACTTTC
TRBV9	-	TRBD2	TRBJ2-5	CASSVGGVDETQYF	TGTGCCAGCAGCGTGGGAGGGGTAGACGAGACCCAGTACTTC
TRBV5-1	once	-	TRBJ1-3	CASSLDPGSSLGNTIYF	TGCGCCAGCAGCTTGGACCCGGGGAGTTCCCTGGGAAACACCATATATTTT
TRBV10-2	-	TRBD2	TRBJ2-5	CASRGELAGVGVKETQYF	TGCGCCAGCAGGGGGGAACTAGCGGGAGTCGGGGTAAAAGAGACCCAGTACTTC
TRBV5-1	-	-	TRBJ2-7	CASSLESGYEQYF	TGCGCCAGCAGCTTGGAAAGCGGCTACGAGCAGTACTTC
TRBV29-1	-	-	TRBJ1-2	CSVELARGDGYTF	TGCAGCGTTGAGTTGGCCAGGGGTGATGGCTACACCTTC
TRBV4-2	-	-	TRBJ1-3	CASSQEGVSGNTIYF	TGTGCCAGCAGCCAAGAAGGAGTCTCTGGAAACACCATATATTTT
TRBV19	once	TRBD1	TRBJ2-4	CASTGAGIQYF	TGTGCCAGCACAGGGGCCGGCATTCAGTACTTC
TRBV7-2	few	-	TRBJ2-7	CASSGISGVNYEQYF	TGTGCCAGCAGCGGAATCAGCGGAGTAAACTACGAGCAGTACTTC
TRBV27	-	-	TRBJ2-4	CASYSLAKNIQYF	TGTGCCAGCTATAGCCTAGCCAAAAACATTCAGTACTTC